This TCR beta chain was documented in a study of T cells in Graves' hyperthyroidism and ophthalmopathy. Germline V lookup: CDR1 SGHTA, CDR2 FQGTGA. The length of the CDR3 is 13 residues. Trimming took 4 bases from V and 2 from J, leaving 8 bases between them. This clonotype was seen only a few times. Template material for amplifying TCR beta CDR3 regions consisted of RNA transcripts. With the HTBI primer set, the TCR CDR3 went through a first round of RT-PCR. TCRdb recomputed calls from the multiplex PCR reads with MiXCR, one row per CDR3 protein. The sample has 500,000 to 650,000 distinct CDR3 sequences, 40% to 50% seen once.

Sequencing was performed on peripheral blood or thyroid tissue (not recorded which). The chain links TRBV7-3 to TRBJ1-1; no definite D call. The sequence was obtained from an adult woman with Graves' disease, either hyperthyroidism or ophthalmopathy (not recorded which). The CDR3 sequence: CASSSTRNTEAFF. As DNA, the CDR3 is TGTGCCAGCAGCTCCACTCGAAACACTGAAGCTTTCTTT.